What follows are 29 T cell receptor beta chains derived from one specimen sequenced in a study of PD-L1 blockade in urothelial cancer. Assay: immunoSEQ multiplex PCR; the TCRdb copy retains only in-frame clones and omits some. The sample includes roughly 87,000 clones, roughly 90% of them seen just once. Described time point: pretreatment peripheral blood. This sample comprised PBMCs, obtained around atezolizumab (anti-PD-L1) treatment. Source of these receptors: a woman aged 80 or over with urothelial cancer.

The chain carries TRBV6-5 and TRBJ1-2, with 9 bases matching TRBD1. With 10 bases clipped from V and 4 bases from J, the junction kept 7 bases outside the gene matches. The CDR3 has 13 amino acids. The V gene's germline CDR1 is MNHEY and CDR2 SVGAGI. The CDR3 nucleotides read TGTGCCACCCGGACAGGGGTTTTCTATGGCTACACCTTC. Amino acids: CATRTGVFYGYTF.

This clone was recorded once. The chain is built from TRBV6-4 and TRBJ2-1, with 15 positions matching TRBD2. The ends lost 3 bases at V and 8 bases at J; junction bases unmatched: 5. The CDR3 is 16 residues long. The V gene's germline CDR1 is MRHNA and CDR2 SNTAGT. The CDR3 DNA sequence: TGTGCCAGCAGTGAGGGACTAGCGGGAGGATCTGATGAGCAGTTCTTC. Protein product: CASSEGLAGGSDEQFF.

V gene TRBV30 combines with J gene TRBJ2-7; the D gene is possibly TRBD1 (6 bases). The V end was cut by 7 bases, the J end by 4 bases, with 11 bases between. The CDR3 contains 11 residues. Germline V lookup: CDR1 GTSNPN, CDR2 SVGIG (reference sequence). The CDR3 spells CASAQGYEQYF. DNA for the CDR3: TGTGCCTCCGCCCAGGGGTACGAGCAGTACTTC. The whole variable domain, remainder taken from reference TRBV30 and TRBJ2-7, is SQTIHQWPATLVQPVGSPLSLECTVEGTSNPNLYWYRQAAGRGLQLLFYSVGIGQISSEVPQNLSASRPQDRQFILSSKKLLLSDSGFYLCASAQGYEQYFGPGTRLTVT.

This clone came up a few times. The chain recombines TRBV5-4 with TRBJ2-3; weak D call: TRBD2 (5 bases). The CDR3 has 15 amino acids. V was cut by 1 base and J by 0 bases, with 9 bases left in between. CDR1 is SGHNT and CDR2 is YYREEE in the germline V gene (reference sequence). CDR3 nucleotide sequence: TGTGCCAGCAGCTTGTACCGGGGTAGCACAGATACGCAGTATTTT. As protein: CASSLYRGSTDTQYF.

The J gene is TRBJ2-3, the V gene TRBV11-1; TRBD2 agrees at 9 bases. Germline V CDR1 and CDR2: SGHAT, FQDESV (reference sequence). The CDR3 has 17 residues. J lost 1 base, V lost 5 bases, and 10 bases had no gene match. In nucleotides, the CDR3 is TGTGCCAGCAGCGCGTCCTTTAGCGGGAGCGGCACAGATACGCAGTATTTT. It is translated as CASSASFSGSGTDTQYF.

The V gene is TRBV6-5, the J gene TRBJ2-7; D is perhaps TRBD1 (7 bases). The CDR3 extends over 11 amino acids. The germline CDR1 and CDR2 sequences are MNHEY and SVGAGI. V dropped 11 bases and J dropped 3 bases, with 11 bases sitting between them. The chain's CDR3 is CASQGGYEQYF. CDR3 sequence (DNA): TGTGCCTCCCAGGGGGGCTACGAGCAGTACTTC.

The V call is TRBV28, the J call TRBJ2-7, with 7 bases that match TRBD1. V shed 5 bases and J 4 bases; nucleotides not matched to a gene: 2. The CDR3 contains 12 residues. The germline V gene has CDR1 MDHEN and CDR2 SYDVKM. The DNA for the CDR3 is TGTGCCAGCAGTCTACAGGGGTACGAGCAGTACTTC. Amino acids: CASSLQGYEQYF.

The chain carries TRBV10-2 and TRBJ2-7, with a possible D match to TRBD1 (5 bases). Trimming took 5 bases from V and 3 from J, leaving 8 bases between them. From germline, CDR1 is WSHSY and CDR2 SAAADI. This CDR3 has 12 amino acids. The CDR3 coding sequence is TGCGCCAGCAGTCAACAGGACTACGAGCAGTACTTC. This codes for CASSQQDYEQYF.

The V gene is TRBV6-5, the J gene TRBJ2-2; no definite D call. The germline V and J ends were trimmed by 4 bases and 7 bases, with 10 bases remaining between them. Germline V gives CDR1 MNHEY, CDR2 SVGAGI. The CDR3 spans 13 residues. The CDR3 nucleotides read TGTGCCAGCAGTTTCCTGCGCAACGGGGAGCTGTTTTTT. It translates to CASSFLRNGELFF.

The chain links TRBV10-1 to TRBJ2-7; possible D gene TRBD1, 6 bases. Germline-derived CDR1 and CDR2 are WNHNN and SYGVQD (reference sequence). The V end was cut by 6 bases, the J end by 6 bases, with 15 bases between. The CDR3 is 13 amino acids. The DNA of the CDR3 is TGCGCCAGCAGCAGGGACACTGAGGGCGAGCAGTACTTC. The encoded protein is CASSRDTEGEQYF.

The V call is TRBV11-2, the J call TRBJ2-7, with a weak D call TRBD1 (7 bases). The germline V gene encodes CDR1 SGHAT and CDR2 FQNNGV. Trimming left V 6 bases short and J 1 base short, with 13 bases between. CDR3 length: 14 residues. The CDR3 loop is CASREGQPSYEQYF. Here the CDR3 DNA reads TGTGCCAGCAGGGAGGGACAGCCGTCCTACGAGCAGTACTTC.

The chain joins TRBV28 to TRBJ1-4; no reliable D call. The CDR3 totals 13 residues. Germline V gene lookup returns CDR1 MDHEN and CDR2 SYDVKM. The V gene lost 10 bases and the J gene lost 5 bases, with 14 bases spanning the gap. This chain's CDR3 is CAIRGSLNEKLFF. CDR3 in DNA: TGTGCCATCAGAGGGAGCCTGAATGAAAAACTGTTTTTT. Together with reference TRBV28 and TRBJ1-4, the CDR3 gives the full variable domain: DVKVTQSSRYLVKRTGEKVFLECVQDMDHENMFWYRQDPGLGLRLIYFSYDVKMKEKGDIPEGYSVSREKKERFSLILESASTNQTSMYLCAIRGSLNEKLFFGSGTQLSVL.

This chain links TRBV7-9 with TRBJ1-2; 7 bases match TRBD1. CDR1 SEHNR and CDR2 FQNEAQ come from the germline V gene (reference sequence). The CDR3 has 16 amino acids. V shed 5 bases, J shed 8 bases, and the junction held 17 bases outside the gene matches. Here the CDR3 reads CASSPGGAQGPGGYTF. The CDR3 coding sequence is TGTGCCAGCAGCCCTGGCGGCGCACAGGGGCCTGGGGGCTACACCTTC.

The genes are TRBV10-3 and TRBJ2-1; 10 bases match TRBD2. Germline trimming cut 0 bases from V and 6 bases from J; bases unmatched to any gene: 5. Per the germline V gene, CDR1 is ENHRY and CDR2 is SYGVKD. This CDR3 comprises 16 residues. In DNA, the CDR3 is TGTGCCATCAGTGAGTCGAGCGGGAGGGCCCGCAATGAGCAGTTCTTC. This translates into CAISESSGRARNEQFF.

The chain uses TRBV7-3 and TRBJ2-1; TRBD1 matches 7 bases. Per the germline V gene, CDR1 is SGHTA and CDR2 is FQGTGA. This CDR3 has 13 residues. V lost 3 bases to trimming and J lost 8 bases; unmatched junction nucleotides: 4. The CDR3 here is CASSLTGKDEQFF. The CDR3 DNA reads TGTGCCAGCAGCTTGACAGGGAAGGATGAGCAGTTCTTC.

V gene TRBV15 combines with J gene TRBJ2-5; 8 positions agree with TRBD2. The germline V gene has CDR1 LNHNV and CDR2 YYDKDF (reference sequence). J lost 5 bases, V lost 0 bases, and 11 bases had no gene match. The CDR3 is made up of 17 amino acids. The CDR3 sequence: CATSRDYASGRTETQYF. CDR3 bases: TGTGCCACCAGCAGAGATTATGCTAGCGGGCGAACGGAGACCCAGTACTTC.

The V gene is TRBV2, the J gene TRBJ1-2, with a weak D call TRBD1 (5 bases). V lost 3 bases and J lost 4, with 12 bases in between. Germline V lookup: CDR1 SNHLY, CDR2 FYNNEI. This CDR3 is built from 14 residues. The CDR3 loop reads CASSEGQGIYGYTF. CDR3 in DNA: TGTGCCAGCAGTGAGGGGCAGGGAATCTATGGCTACACCTTC.

This rearrangement joins TRBV4-1 to TRBJ2-1; TRBD2 agrees at 12 bases. This CDR3 has 16 amino acids. The germline gives CDR1 MGHRA, CDR2 YSYEKL. The V segment lost 3 bases and the J segment 9 bases; nucleotides outside the gene matches: 9. In nucleotides, the CDR3 is TGCGCCAGCAGCCAGAGGGAGCTAGCGGGAGGGGTTGAGCAGTTCTTC. Its protein product is CASSQRELAGGVEQFF.

The chain is built from TRBV5-1 and TRBJ1-1; D uncertain. V lost 6 bases and J 0 bases, leaving 15 bases between the germline ends. The CDR3 totals 15 residues. Per the germline V gene, CDR1 is SGHRS and CDR2 is YFSETQ. In DNA, the CDR3 is TGCGCCAGCAATACCCTCTCTAGCATGAACACTGAAGCTTTCTTT. Amino acids: CASNTLSSMNTEAFF.

This sequence joins TRBV6-4 and TRBJ2-2, with TRBD2 identical over 7 bases. Germline V lookup: CDR1 MRHNA, CDR2 SNTAGT. The CDR3 loop spans 16 amino acids. Trimming at V came to 0 bases and at J to 6 bases, leaving 7 bases not matched to a gene. CDR3 region: CASSDSSRGVPGELFF. CDR3 bases: TGTGCCAGCAGTGACTCGAGTCGGGGGGTTCCCGGGGAGCTGTTTTTT.

This clone has a single count. V and J are TRBV15 and TRBJ2-3; D is uncertain. The CDR3 is made up of 16 amino acids. Germline V gene data show CDR1 as LNHNV and CDR2 as YYDKDF (reference sequence). V lost 0 bases to trimming and J lost 4 bases, with 14 bases between them. CDR3 in DNA: TGTGCCACCAGCAGAGATGTAGCCCCCCGGGCAGATACGCAGTATTTT. Its translation: CATSRDVAPRADTQYF.

This rearrangement joins TRBV11-2 to TRBJ1-1, with D possibly being TRBD1 (5 bases). This CDR3 region has 13 residues. V lost 5 bases, J lost 6 bases, and 13 bases lay in between. Per the germline V gene, CDR1 is SGHAT and CDR2 is FQNNGV. The CDR3 nucleotides are TGTGCCAGCAGCCGAAGGGGTGGGCCTGAAGCTTTCTTT. The encoded protein is CASSRRGGPEAFF. Supplemented by reference TRBV11-2 and TRBJ1-1, the full variable domain reads EAGVAQSPRYKIIEKRQSVAFWCNPISGHATLYWYQQILGQGPKLLIQFQNNGVVDDSQLPKDRFSAERLKGVDSTLKIQPAKLEDSAVYLCASSRRGGPEAFFGQGTRLTVV.

V usage is TRBV27 and J usage is TRBJ2-1, with 16 positions matching TRBD2. The CDR3 totals 17 residues. Germline assignment: CDR1 MNHEY and CDR2 SMNVEV (reference sequence). The V segment lost 7 bases and the J segment 9 bases; nucleotides outside the gene matches: 12. The CDR3 protein is CASTWTQGLAGGVEQFF. The CDR3 DNA is TGTGCCAGCACCTGGACGCAGGGACTAGCGGGAGGGGTTGAGCAGTTCTTC.

The chain links TRBV27 to TRBJ2-3; perhaps TRBD2 as D (5 bases). From germline, CDR1 is MNHEY and CDR2 SMNVEV (reference sequence). The CDR3 sequence is 15 residues long. V was pared by 6 bases and J by 2 bases, with 15 bases between. CDR3 DNA sequence: TGTGCCAGCAGCCCGACTACGCCCTTCACAGATACGCAGTATTTT. The encoded protein is CASSPTTPFTDTQYF.

V usage is TRBV6-1 and J usage is TRBJ2-5, with a tentative D call TRBD2 (6 bases). Germline CDR1 and CDR2: MNHNS and SASEGT. The length of the CDR3 is 12 residues. The V end was cut by 3 bases, the J end by 6 bases, with 8 bases between. CDR3 protein: CASSEAGKTQYF. Written as DNA, the CDR3 is TGTGCCAGCAGTGAGGCGGGGAAGACCCAGTACTTC.

As DNA, the CDR3 is TGCAGTGCGGAAGGGGGCTATGGCTACACCTTC. Its translation: CSAEGGYGYTF. The V call is TRBV20-1, the J call TRBJ1-2, with D possibly being TRBD1 (6 bases). The CDR3 spans 11 residues. Germline CDR1 is DFQATT and CDR2 is SNEGSKA (reference sequence). V lost 6 bases and J 4 bases, leaving 9 bases between the germline ends.

Points on this clone: Within the sample, other DNA sequences also encode this same CDR3. This chain joins TRBV5-1 and TRBJ2-2, with 8 bases identical to TRBD1. Germline V CDR1 and CDR2: SGHRS, YFSETQ. The CDR3 contains 15 residues. V gave up 0 bases and J gave up 3 bases; unmatched junction bases: 1. CDR3 sequence: CASSLDRGDTGELFF. The DNA for the CDR3 is TGCGCCAGCAGCTTGGACAGGGGGGACACCGGGGAGCTGTTTTTT. Full variable domain (missing parts from reference TRBV5-1 and TRBJ2-2): KAGVTQTPRYLIKTRGQQVTLSCSPISGHRSVSWYQQTPGQGLQFLFEYFSETQRNKGNFPGRFSGRQFSNSRSEMNVSTLELGDSALYLCASSLDRGDTGELFFGEGSRLTVL.

The gene calls are TRBV5-6 and TRBJ2-1; TRBD1 aligns across 9 bases. CDR3 length: 15 residues. The J segment lost 7 bases and the V segment lost 6 bases, leaving 11 bases of the junction unmatched. Germline V gene lookup returns CDR1 SGHDT and CDR2 YYEEEE. The CDR3 nucleotides read TGTGCCAGCAAATGGGGGACAGGGCCTAGGAATGAGCAGTTCTTC. Translation gives CASKWGTGPRNEQFF.

V and J are TRBV27 and TRBJ2-7; D call uncertain. Germline loops: CDR1 MNHEY, CDR2 SMNVEV (reference sequence). This CDR3 spans 13 amino acids. Trimming took 0 bases from V and 5 from J, leaving 8 bases between them. The CDR3 region is CASSLSWPHEQYF. Written as DNA, the CDR3 is TGTGCCAGCAGTTTATCGTGGCCCCACGAGCAGTACTTC.